There are many counts of the clone carrying this TCR beta chain. The target antigen is unknown. The sample is drawn from a study of regulatory T cells in long-lasting Graves disease. Building the TCR beta libraries relied on iRepertoire HTBI primers, and CDR3 regions underwent Arm-PCR. Via MiXCR, TCRdb re-called the multiplex PCR reads, giving one row per CDR3 protein. The data show around 460,000 distinct CDR3 sequences, 20% to 25% seen once. Trimming stripped 4 bases from V and 5 bases from J, with 17 bases between. Germline V gives CDR1 SGHTA, CDR2 FQGNSA. This CDR3 has 15 amino acids. Time point given: persistent/refractory GD, antithyroid drugs over 5 years with positive TRAb. Scientists built the TCR library using RNA that was extracted from PBMCs. As collected, the peripheral blood samples measured around 9 milliliters each and went into EDTA tubes. Study-level points and caveats: The persistent group shared 3,000 or so public clonotypes, more than the roughly 990 shared by new patients.

The receptor's source is a female donor with Graves disease. The chain combines TRBV7-2 with TRBJ1-1; unclear D gene. The source was peripheral blood mononuclear cells (PBMCs), collected when the disease was refractory, from a patient treated with antithyroid drugs. The CDR3 loop reads CASSSPAESGTEAFF. The CDR3 nucleotides read TGTGCCAGCAGCTCACCCGCGGAATCCGGGACTGAAGCTTTCTTT.